This T cell receptor beta chain was sequenced in a study of blood T cells in healthy people across ages. Primed by a sample-barcoded 5' primer and a J-beta primer mix, a second PCR proceeded for roughly 6 to 12 cycles. TCRdb re-called the 5' RACE reads through MiXCR, storing one row per CDR3 protein. The table includes more than 650,000 distinct CDR3 sequences, 53% detected once. Peripheral blood from each donor was collected in a volume of about 10 milliliters. Germline CDR1 is SGHVT and CDR2 is SQSDAQ. This CDR3 spans 19 amino acids. The sequenced sample consisted of blood. The receptor comes from a man aged 80 or over in good health. The chain has TRBV7-4 and TRBJ2-5; TRBD2 is a possible D gene (8 bases). The J call is in doubt because the DNA end fits TRBJ2-7 better. CDR3 protein: CASTTDSGGWSGSLDEQYF. In DNA, the CDR3 is TGTGCCAGCACCACCGATTCAGGGGGGTGGAGCGGGAGTCTCGACGAGCAGTACTTC.